This T cell receptor beta chain is drawn from a study of molecular identifiers for immune sequencing clone quantification. Notes on the study in general: Clones that had above 20 RNA copies took up over 99% of effector molecules but under 1% in naive cells.

In TCRdb, the PCR reads were re-called with MiXCR into one record per CDR3 protein. The sample gives about 630,000 distinct CDR3 sequences, around 25% of which show up once; 0.78% is in the top ten. The CDR3 consists of 15 residues. The junction had 6 bases not matched to a gene; V was cut back by 5 bases and J by 6 bases. The germline V gene has CDR1 SGHTA and CDR2 FQGNSA. This clonotype was counted ten times or more. Its antigen is unidentified. Sequenced sample: naive CD8+ T cells from blood, with Jurkat cell RNA spiked in. Described subset: FACS-sorted CD8+CD4-CCR7+CD45RA+ naive T cells. The source is a human donor in good health. Some libraries in this study had Jurkat cell RNA spiked in. The rearrangement uses TRBV7-2 and TRBJ1-5; 11 bases are a match to TRBD1. DNA for the CDR3: TGTGCCAGCAGCCTAGGGACAGGGGGTCTTCAGCCCCAGCATTTT. Its translation is CASSLGTGGLQPQHF.